These 8 T cell receptor beta chains originate from one sample sequenced in a study of blood T cell repertoires in COVID-19. Profiled with immunoSEQ multiplex PCR; TCRdb holds only in-frame clones, not every one. The sample includes 150,000 to 200,000 clones, about 85% of them seen just once. Input material: peripheral blood. The receptors come from a woman aged 45-65 years with COVID-19, enrolled during active disease.

This chain uses TRBV7-6 with TRBJ2-2; D perhaps matches TRBD2 (5 bases). CDR3 length equals 16 residues. Germline V gene lookup returns CDR1 SGHVS and CDR2 FNYEAQ. The V and J ends lost 1 base and 3 bases respectively, with 12 bases between them. The CDR3 region has the DNA TGTGCCAGCAGCTTAGTTCCCGAGGGTCACACCGGGGAGCTGTTTTTT. Encoded protein: CASSLVPEGHTGELFF.

This chain connects TRBV30 to TRBJ2-1; TRBD1 might be the D (6 bases). CDR1 and CDR2 from the germline V gene are GTSNPN and SVGIG (reference sequence). The CDR3 loop spans 11 amino acids. The V end lost 5 bases, the J end lost 4 bases, and 6 bases lay between the germline ends. CDR3 bases: TGTGCCTGGGGACAGTACAATGAGCAGTTCTTC. Protein product: CAWGQYNEQFF. The whole variable domain, remainder taken from reference TRBV30 and TRBJ2-1, is SQTIHQWPATLVQPVGSPLSLECTVEGTSNPNLYWYRQAAGRGLQLLFYSVGIGQISSEVPQNLSASRPQDRQFILSSKKLLLSDSGFYLCAWGQYNEQFFGPGTRLTVL.

The chain couples TRBV30 to TRBJ2-1; maybe TRBD1 (6 bases). This CDR3 is 14 amino acids long. Germline V gene data show CDR1 as GTSNPN and CDR2 as SVGIG (reference sequence). The ends were cut back, 2 bases at V and 9 bases at J, with 17 bases in the middle. CDR3 residues: CAWSPILTGSEQFF. The CDR3 region has the DNA TGTGCCTGGAGTCCAATATTAACAGGGAGTGAGCAGTTCTTC.

The genes are TRBV7-3 and TRBJ2-3, with a tentative D call TRBD2 (5 bases). Germline lookup yields CDR1 SGHTA and CDR2 FQGTGA. The length of the CDR3 is 15 residues. Between the trimmed V and J ends, which lost 0 bases and 0 bases, there was a span of 7 bases. CDR3 region: CASSLTSVSTDTQYF. The DNA for the CDR3 is TGTGCCAGCAGCTTAACTAGCGTTAGCACAGATACGCAGTATTTT. Looking up the rest from reference TRBV7-3 and TRBJ2-3 gives the full variable domain: GAGVSQTPSNKVTEKGKYVELRCDPISGHTALYWYRQSLGQGPEFLIYFQGTGAADDSGLPNDRFFAVRPEGSVSTLKIQRTERGDSAVYLCASSLTSVSTDTQYFGPGTRLTVL.

This clone was found many times. CDR3 protein: CASSQTVIAGGEVNTEAFF. CDR3 DNA: TGTGCCAGCAGCCAAACTGTTATCGCCGGGGGGGAGGTGAACACTGAAGCTTTCTTT. The V and J genes are TRBV14 and TRBJ1-1; D may be TRBD1 (5 bases). The CDR3 contains 19 residues. The germline V gene encodes CDR1 SGHDN and CDR2 FVKESK. V lost 2 bases to trimming and J lost 0 bases, with 22 bases between them.

The gene calls are TRBV27 and TRBJ2-2; TRBD1 matches at 7 bases. The germline CDR1 and CDR2 sequences are MNHEY and SMNVEV (reference sequence). J lost 2 bases, V lost 7 bases, and 16 bases had no gene match. The CDR3 runs to 18 residues. The CDR3 sequence: CASTLGRPGQRNTGELFF. CDR3 nucleotide sequence: TGTGCCAGCACCTTGGGGAGACCGGGACAGAGAAACACCGGGGAGCTGTTTTTT.

This chain joins TRBV30 and TRBJ2-3, with D tentatively TRBD2 (5 bases). Germline V lookup: CDR1 GTSNPN, CDR2 SVGIG (reference sequence). The germline V and J ends were trimmed by 2 bases and 5 bases, with 14 bases remaining between them. The CDR3 extends over 14 amino acids. CDR3 DNA: TGTGCCTGGAGTCCCCCCGCGGGCCAAGATACGCAGTATTTT. Its translation is CAWSPPAGQDTQYF. The full variable domain, completed using reference TRBV30 and TRBJ2-3, is SQTIHQWPATLVQPVGSPLSLECTVEGTSNPNLYWYRQAAGRGLQLLFYSVGIGQISSEVPQNLSASRPQDRQFILSSKKLLLSDSGFYLCAWSPPAGQDTQYFGPGTRLTVL.

This chain joins TRBV18 and TRBJ1-4, with a weak D call TRBD1 (5 bases). This CDR3 contains 14 residues. From germline, CDR1 is KGHSH and CDR2 LQKENI. V lost 1 base, J lost 3 bases, and 6 bases lay in between. The CDR3 loop is CASSPRGANEKLFF. In DNA form, the CDR3 reads TGTGCCAGCTCACCACGGGGGGCTAATGAAAAACTGTTTTTT. Combining the CDR3 with reference TRBV18 and TRBJ1-4 gives the whole variable domain NAGVMQNPRHLVRRRGQEARLRCSPMKGHSHVYWYRQLPEEGLKFMVYLQKENIIDESGMPKERFSAEFPKEGPSILRIQQVVRGDSAAYFCASSPRGANEKLFFGSGTQLSVL.